Sequencing of this T cell receptor beta chain was carried out in a study of beta chain features in type 1 diabetes. This clone has just a few counts. The CDR3 length is 14 residues. Germline V CDR1 and CDR2: SGHRS, YFSETQ. V lost 2 bases and J lost 6; bases outside the gene matches: 3. Isolated RNA was reverse transcribed in full, so expressed TCRB transcripts were sequenced. Produced via immunoSEQ multiplex PCR; TCRdb's table is partial and in-frame only. This table has roughly 250,000 clones, around 9.6% appearing once. Sequences were obtained from naive CD4+ T cells from blood. The chain employs TRBV5-1 and TRBJ2-1, with 9 bases that match TRBD1. The clonotype originates from a woman aged 18-30 years in good health. The CDR3 region has the DNA TGCGCCAGCAGCTTAGGGACAGGGAGCAATGAGCAGTTCTTC. The encoded protein is CASSLGTGSNEQFF.